These 8 T cell receptor beta chains originate from one sample sequenced in a study of blood T cell repertoires in COVID-19. Sequencing was performed with immunoSEQ multiplex PCR; in TCRdb, only in-frame clones are kept and a portion is missing. The table has around 120,000 clones, roughly 80% seen once. Specimen: peripheral blood. Receptors originate from a human donor in a cohort sampled during active COVID-19.

The chain is built from TRBV19 and TRBJ1-3; D not resolved. Germline CDR1 reads LNHDA; CDR2 reads SQIVND (reference sequence). The CDR3 is 14 residues long. V lost 7 bases to trimming and J lost 0 bases, with 10 bases between them. The CDR3 sequence: CASTPQDSGNTIYF. The CDR3 DNA is TGTGCCAGTACGCCTCAGGACTCTGGAAACACCATATATTTT.

The rearrangement uses TRBV5-5 and TRBJ1-3, with 9 bases aligning to TRBD1. There are 17 residues in the CDR3. Per the germline V gene, CDR1 is SGHKS and CDR2 is YYEKEE (reference sequence). After removal of 0 bases from V and 2 bases from J, the junction contained 6 bases not matched to a gene. The CDR3 coding sequence is TGTGCCAGCAGCTTGGCCATCACAGGGGGCACTGGAAACACCATATATTTT. Translation gives CASSLAITGGTGNTIYF.

The gene calls are TRBV6-5 and TRBJ1-2; 7 nucleotides agree with TRBD1. The CDR3 length is 16 residues. J was trimmed by 6 bases and V by 0 bases; bases with no gene match: 10. CDR1 is MNHEY, CDR2 SVGAGI, per germline. In DNA form, the CDR3 reads TGTGCCAGCAGTTACTCGATTGTTGGAGGGGGCAATGGCTACACCTTC. Protein: CASSYSIVGGGNGYTF.

This clone was recorded once. The rearrangement uses TRBV2 and TRBJ2-1, with TRBD2 identical over 12 bases. CDR1 SNHLY and CDR2 FYNNEI come from the germline V gene. This CDR3 region has 15 residues. Germline trimming cut 4 bases from V and 9 bases from J; bases unmatched to any gene: 7. The CDR3 DNA follows: TGTGCCAGCAGTGTTCTAGCGGGAGGGGCAGGTGAGCAGTTCTTC. Translation gives CASSVLAGGAGEQFF.

This clone was detected only a few times. The gene calls are TRBV21-1 and TRBJ1-1; the D call TRBD1 from the table was never checked on the DNA. TRBV21-1 is a pseudogene. The CDR3 has 13 amino acids. The CDR3 DNA follows: TGTGCCAGCGGGGCCTACGGGAACACTGAAGCTTTCTTT. It is translated as CASGAYGNTEAFF.

The chain's CDR3 is CASSEMTSGNTGELFF. The CDR3 coding sequence is TGTGCCAGCAGCGAAATGACTAGCGGGAACACCGGGGAGCTGTTTTTT. The chain combines TRBV6-4 with TRBJ2-2; 9 bases match TRBD2. The CDR3 sequence is 16 residues long. Germline V gene sequence: CDR1 MRHNA, CDR2 SNTAGT. The V gene end was trimmed by 6 bases and the J gene end by 1 base; junction bases not matched to a gene: 6.

The chain joins TRBV18 to TRBJ2-2, with a tentative D call TRBD2 (6 bases). V shed 4 bases and J shed 0 bases, with 15 bases lying between them. The CDR3 is 17 amino acids. The germline V gene encodes CDR1 KGHSH and CDR2 LQKENI. CDR3 protein: CASSRRVGGTNTGELFF. The CDR3 coding sequence is TGTGCCAGCTCACGTCGGGTCGGGGGAACGAACACCGGGGAGCTGTTTTTT.

The V gene is TRBV7-2, the J gene TRBJ2-1, with D unclear. The germline gives CDR1 SGHTA, CDR2 FQGNSA. Deletions cut 6 bases from V and 4 bases from J, with 10 bases between. The CDR3 consists of 13 residues. CDR3 coding DNA: TGTGCCAGCAGTTCCCAGTTATACAATGAGCAGTTCTTC. Translated: CASSSQLYNEQFF.